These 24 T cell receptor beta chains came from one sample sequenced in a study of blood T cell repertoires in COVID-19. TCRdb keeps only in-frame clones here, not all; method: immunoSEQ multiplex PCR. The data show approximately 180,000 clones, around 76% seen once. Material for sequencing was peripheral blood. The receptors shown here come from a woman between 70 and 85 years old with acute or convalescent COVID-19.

This CDR3 is CASSFVLAGVEQFF. CDR3 DNA: TGTGCCAGCAGCTTCGTACTAGCGGGAGTTGAGCAGTTCTTC. The gene calls are TRBV7-9 and TRBJ2-1, with 11 positions matching TRBD2. V lost 3 bases to trimming and J lost 9 bases; unmatched junction nucleotides: 4. Germline loops: CDR1 SEHNR, CDR2 FQNEAQ (reference sequence). The CDR3 is 14 amino acids.

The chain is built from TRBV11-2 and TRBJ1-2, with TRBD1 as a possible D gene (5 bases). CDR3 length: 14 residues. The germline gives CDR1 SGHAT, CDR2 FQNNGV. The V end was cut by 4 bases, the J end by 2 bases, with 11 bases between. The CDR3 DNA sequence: TGTGCCAGCAGCTCGGGACTGCTAAACTATGGCTACACCTTC. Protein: CASSSGLLNYGYTF.

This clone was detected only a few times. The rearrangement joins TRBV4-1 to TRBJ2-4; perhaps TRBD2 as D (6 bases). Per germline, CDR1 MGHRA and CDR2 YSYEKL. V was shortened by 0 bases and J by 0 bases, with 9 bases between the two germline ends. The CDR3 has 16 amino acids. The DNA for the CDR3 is TGCGCCAGCAGCCAAGAAAGGGGACTAGCCAAAAACATTCAGTACTTC. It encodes CASSQERGLAKNIQYF.

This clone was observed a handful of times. This CDR3 is CASRFDTGELFF. In nucleotides, the CDR3 is TGTGCCAGCAGGTTCGACACCGGGGAGCTGTTTTTT. The rearrangement joins TRBV12-3 or TRBV12-4 to TRBJ2-2; D unclear. The V and J ends lost 6 bases and 3 bases respectively, with 5 bases between them. This CDR3 has 12 amino acids.

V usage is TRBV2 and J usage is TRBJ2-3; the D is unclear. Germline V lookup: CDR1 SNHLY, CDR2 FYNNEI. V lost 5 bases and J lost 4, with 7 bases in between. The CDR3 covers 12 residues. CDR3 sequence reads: CASSSPADTQYF. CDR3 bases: TGTGCCAGCAGTTCCCCGGCAGATACGCAGTATTTT.

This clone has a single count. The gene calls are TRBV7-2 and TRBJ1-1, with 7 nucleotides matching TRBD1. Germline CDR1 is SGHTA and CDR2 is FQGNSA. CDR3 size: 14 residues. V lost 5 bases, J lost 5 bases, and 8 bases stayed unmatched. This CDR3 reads CASSKDRVRTEAFF. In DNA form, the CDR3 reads TGTGCCAGCAGCAAAGACAGGGTACGGACTGAAGCTTTCTTT.

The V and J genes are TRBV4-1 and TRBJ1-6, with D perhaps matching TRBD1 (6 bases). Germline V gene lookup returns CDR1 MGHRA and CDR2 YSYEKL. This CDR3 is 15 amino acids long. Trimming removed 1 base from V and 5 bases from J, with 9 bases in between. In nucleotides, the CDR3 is TGCGCCAGCAGCCAAGCGGACAGAAATAATTCACCCCTCCACTTT. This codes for CASSQADRNNSPLHF.

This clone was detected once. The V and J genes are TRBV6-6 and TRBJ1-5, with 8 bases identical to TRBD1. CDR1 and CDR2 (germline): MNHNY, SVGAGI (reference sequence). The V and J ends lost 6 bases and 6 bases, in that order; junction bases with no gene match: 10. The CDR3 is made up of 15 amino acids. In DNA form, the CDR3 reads TGTGCCAGCAGGACTGGACAGGGATTGGCTCAGCCCCAGCATTTT. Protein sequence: CASRTGQGLAQPQHF.

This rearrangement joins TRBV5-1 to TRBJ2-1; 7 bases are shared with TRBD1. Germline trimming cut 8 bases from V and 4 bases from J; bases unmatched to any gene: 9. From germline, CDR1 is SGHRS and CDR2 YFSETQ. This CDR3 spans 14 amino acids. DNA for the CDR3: TGCGCCAGTTATCCTCCGGGACAGTACAATGAGCAGTTCTTC. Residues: CASYPPGQYNEQFF. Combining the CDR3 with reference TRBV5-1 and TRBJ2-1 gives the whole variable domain KAGVTQTPRYLIKTRGQQVTLSCSPISGHRSVSWYQQTPGQGLQFLFEYFSETQRNKGNFPGRFSGRQFSNSRSEMNVSTLELGDSALYLCASYPPGQYNEQFFGPGTRLTVL.

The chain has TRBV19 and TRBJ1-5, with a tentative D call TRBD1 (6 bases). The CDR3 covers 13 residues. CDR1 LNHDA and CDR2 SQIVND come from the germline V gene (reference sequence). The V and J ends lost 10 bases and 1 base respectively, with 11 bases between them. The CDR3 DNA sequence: TGTGCCATCTCAGGGGCAAGCAATCAGCCCCAGCATTTT. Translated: CAISGASNQPQHF.

The CDR3: CASSFLGGVNEQYF. The CDR3, as DNA: TGTGCCAGCAGCTTTTTAGGGGGAGTGAACGAGCAGTACTTC. This chain uses TRBV7-2 with TRBJ2-7, with D tentatively TRBD1 (6 bases). The germline V gene encodes CDR1 SGHTA and CDR2 FQGNSA. V was shortened by 3 bases and J by 5 bases, with 14 bases between the two germline ends. The CDR3 is 14 amino acids.

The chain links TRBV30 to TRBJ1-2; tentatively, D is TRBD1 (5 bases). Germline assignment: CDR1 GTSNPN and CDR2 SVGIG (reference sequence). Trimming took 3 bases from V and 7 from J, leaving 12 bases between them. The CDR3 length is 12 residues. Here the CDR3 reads CAWRPPGSGYTF. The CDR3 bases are TGTGCCTGGAGGCCGCCAGGGTCTGGCTACACCTTC.

The CDR3 spells CASSSRSGYSTDTQYF. The CDR3 DNA sequence: TGTGCCAGCAGCTCCCGAAGCGGCTATAGCACAGATACGCAGTATTTT. The chain links TRBV11-2 to TRBJ2-3; D is possibly TRBD2 (5 bases). CDR1 and CDR2 (germline): SGHAT, FQNNGV. The CDR3 loop spans 16 amino acids. V was shortened by 4 bases and J by 0 bases, with 14 bases between the two germline ends.

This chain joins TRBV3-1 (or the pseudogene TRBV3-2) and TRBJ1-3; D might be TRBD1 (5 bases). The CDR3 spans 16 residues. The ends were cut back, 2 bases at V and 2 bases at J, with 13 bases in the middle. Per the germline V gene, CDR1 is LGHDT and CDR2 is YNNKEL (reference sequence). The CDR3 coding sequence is TGTGCCAGCAGCCAATCTCAGGGAGGGGCTGGAAACACCATATATTTT. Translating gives CASSQSQGGAGNTIYF.

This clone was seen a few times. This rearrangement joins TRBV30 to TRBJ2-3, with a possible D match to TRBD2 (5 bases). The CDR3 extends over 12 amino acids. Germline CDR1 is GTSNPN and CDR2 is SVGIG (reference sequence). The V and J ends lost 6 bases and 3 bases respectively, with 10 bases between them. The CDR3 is CACGIQTDTQYF. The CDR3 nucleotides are TGTGCCTGCGGGATACAGACAGATACGCAGTATTTT. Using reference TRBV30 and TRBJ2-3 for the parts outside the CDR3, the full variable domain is SQTIHQWPATLVQPVGSPLSLECTVEGTSNPNLYWYRQAAGRGLQLLFYSVGIGQISSEVPQNLSASRPQDRQFILSSKKLLLSDSGFYLCACGIQTDTQYFGPGTRLTVL.

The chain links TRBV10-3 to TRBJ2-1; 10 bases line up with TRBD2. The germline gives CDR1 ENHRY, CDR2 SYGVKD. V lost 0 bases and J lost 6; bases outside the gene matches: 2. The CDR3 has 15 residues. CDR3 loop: CAISESSGRVNEQFF. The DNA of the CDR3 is TGTGCCATCAGTGAGTCGAGCGGGAGGGTCAATGAGCAGTTCTTC.

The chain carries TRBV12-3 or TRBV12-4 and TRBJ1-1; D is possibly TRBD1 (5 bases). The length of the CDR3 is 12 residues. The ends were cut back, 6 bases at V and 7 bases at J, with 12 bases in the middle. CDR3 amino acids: CASSSGIGEAFF. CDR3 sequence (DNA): TGTGCCAGCAGCTCAGGGATCGGTGAAGCTTTCTTT.

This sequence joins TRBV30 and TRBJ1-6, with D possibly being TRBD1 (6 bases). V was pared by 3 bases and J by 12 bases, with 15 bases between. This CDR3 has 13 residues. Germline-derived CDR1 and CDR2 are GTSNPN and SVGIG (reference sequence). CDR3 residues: CAWRLQGSGPLHF. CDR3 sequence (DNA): TGTGCCTGGAGATTACAGGGATCAGGACCCCTCCACTTT.

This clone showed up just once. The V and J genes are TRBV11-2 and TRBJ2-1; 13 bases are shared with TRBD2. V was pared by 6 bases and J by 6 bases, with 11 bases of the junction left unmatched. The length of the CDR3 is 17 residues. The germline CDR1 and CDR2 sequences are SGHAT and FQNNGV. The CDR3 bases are TGTGCCAGCAGACCGACAACGACTAGCGGGAGGACCAATGAGCAGTTCTTC. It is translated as CASRPTTTSGRTNEQFF. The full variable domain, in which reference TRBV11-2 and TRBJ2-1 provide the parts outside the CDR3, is EAGVAQSPRYKIIEKRQSVAFWCNPISGHATLYWYQQILGQGPKLLIQFQNNGVVDDSQLPKDRFSAERLKGVDSTLKIQPAKLEDSAVYLCASRPTTTSGRTNEQFFGPGTRLTVL.

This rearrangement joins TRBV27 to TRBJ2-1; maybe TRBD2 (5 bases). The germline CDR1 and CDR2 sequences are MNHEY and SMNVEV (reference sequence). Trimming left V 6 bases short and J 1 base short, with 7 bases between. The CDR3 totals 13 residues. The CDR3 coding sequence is TGTGCCAGCAGGTCGGGGTCCTACAATGAGCAGTTCTTC. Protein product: CASRSGSYNEQFF.

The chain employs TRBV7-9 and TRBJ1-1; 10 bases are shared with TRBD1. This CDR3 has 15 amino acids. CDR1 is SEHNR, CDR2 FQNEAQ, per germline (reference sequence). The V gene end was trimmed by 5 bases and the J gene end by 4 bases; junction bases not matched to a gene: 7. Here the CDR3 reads CASSDPGQGTTEAFF. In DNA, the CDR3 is TGTGCCAGCAGCGACCCGGGACAGGGGACCACTGAAGCTTTCTTT. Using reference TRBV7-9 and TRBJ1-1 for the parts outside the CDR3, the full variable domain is DTGVSQNPRHKITKRGQNVTFRCDPISEHNRLYWYRQTLGQGPEFLTYFQNEAQLEKSRLLSDRFSAERPKGSFSTLEIQRTEQGDSAMYLCASSDPGQGTTEAFFGQGTRLTVV.

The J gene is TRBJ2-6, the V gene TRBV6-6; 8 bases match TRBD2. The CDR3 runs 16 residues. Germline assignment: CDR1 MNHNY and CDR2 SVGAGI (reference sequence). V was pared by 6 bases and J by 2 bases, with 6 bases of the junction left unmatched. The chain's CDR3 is CASSRIGGAGANVLTF. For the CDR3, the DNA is TGTGCCAGCAGCCGGATCGGGGGGGCTGGGGCCAACGTCCTGACTTTC.

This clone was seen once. CDR3 amino acids: CASSRGGASHTGELFF. CDR3 sequence (DNA): TGTGCCAGCAGCCGCGGGGGGGCGTCTCACACCGGGGAGCTGTTTTTT. The rearrangement links TRBV9 to TRBJ2-2, with 9 bases identical to TRBD2. The CDR3 extends over 16 amino acids. The junction had 7 bases not matched to a gene; V was cut back by 4 bases and J by 3 bases. CDR1 and CDR2 from the germline V gene are SGDLS and YYNGEE. Complete variable domain (other parts from reference TRBV9 and TRBJ2-2): DSGVTQTPKHLITATGQRVTLRCSPRSGDLSVYWYQQSLDQGLQFLIQYYNGEERAKGNILERFSAQQFPDLHSELNLSSLELGDSALYFCASSRGGASHTGELFFGEGSRLTVL.

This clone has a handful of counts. The CDR3 loop is CASSLGQSGGFNYGYTF. The CDR3 region has the DNA TGTGCCAGCAGCTTAGGGCAGTCAGGGGGCTTCAACTATGGCTACACCTTC. The chain couples TRBV11-2 to TRBJ1-2, with 8 nucleotides matching TRBD1. This CDR3 spans 17 amino acids. With V trimmed by 1 base and J by 2 bases, 9 bases remained unmatched. Looked up from germline, CDR1 is SGHAT and CDR2 is FQNNGV.